Below, 29 T cell receptor beta chains from the same sample are listed, as sequenced in a study of CD8 T cells in Susac syndrome. After extraction with the RNeasy kit, about 0.5 to 1 ug of the RNA was reverse transcribed using random hexamers. TCRdb fed the immunoSEQ multiplex PCR reads into MiXCR, producing one record per CDR3 protein. The sample shows some 200,000 distinct CDR3 sequences, 90% to 95% of them seen only once. Input material: CD8+ T cells from PBMCs. These receptors were taken from a human donor with multiple sclerosis.

This sequence joins TRBV28 and TRBJ2-7; no definite D call. The CDR3 covers 14 residues. The V end lost 4 bases, the J end lost 5 bases, and 15 bases lay between the germline ends. Per germline, CDR1 MDHEN and CDR2 SYDVKM. DNA of the CDR3: TGTGCCAGCAGTTATGGTGAAGGGTGGGACGAGCAGTACTTC. This encodes CASSYGEGWDEQYF.

The chain recombines TRBV7-9 with TRBJ2-7; D is uncertain. V was clipped by 4 bases and J by 2 bases, with 12 bases between them. The CDR3 length is 14 residues. CDR1 SEHNR and CDR2 FQNEAQ come from the germline V gene (reference sequence). CDR3 amino acids: CASSSSALPYEQYF. The CDR3 nucleotides are TGTGCCAGCAGCTCGAGCGCGCTCCCCTACGAGCAGTACTTC.

The chain employs TRBV12-3 or TRBV12-4 and TRBJ1-6, with a tentative D call TRBD1 (5 bases). There are 14 residues in the CDR3. Trimming took 7 bases from V and 6 from J, leaving 13 bases between them. CDR3 residues: CASTKGAPNSPLHF. The CDR3 DNA reads TGTGCCAGCACTAAAGGGGCCCCTAATTCACCCCTCCACTTT.

V gene TRBV5-6 combines with J gene TRBJ2-7; a possible D gene is TRBD2 (6 bases). Germline V gene lookup returns CDR1 SGHDT and CDR2 YYEEEE. V lost 3 bases and J lost 3, with 10 bases in between. The CDR3 covers 13 residues. CDR3 sequence (DNA): TGTGCCAGCAGCTGGGCCGGGGGCTACGAGCAGTACTTC. Translation: CASSWAGGYEQYF.

This sequence joins TRBV20-1 and TRBJ2-7; possible D gene TRBD2, 6 bases. V was trimmed by 0 bases and J by 3 bases, leaving 15 bases between them. The germline V gene has CDR1 DFQATT and CDR2 SNEGSKA (reference sequence). This CDR3 is built from 15 residues. The CDR3 reads CSARDHGGSYYEQYF. In DNA, the CDR3 is TGCAGTGCTAGAGATCACGGGGGATCTTACTACGAGCAGTACTTC.

The chain employs TRBV6-6 and TRBJ1-1, with D unclear. Germline loops: CDR1 MNHNY, CDR2 SVGAGI (reference sequence). The CDR3 runs to 11 residues. The V end lost 4 bases, the J end lost 11 bases, and 11 bases lay between the germline ends. The CDR3 bases are TGTGCCAGCAGTTTTCGGACGGTTGCTTTCTTT. Translated, it gives CASSFRTVAFF.

This chain uses TRBV29-1 with TRBJ2-1; no reliable D call. V gave up 7 bases and J gave up 8 bases, with 15 bases separating them. CDR1 is SQVTM and CDR2 is ANQGSEA in the germline V gene. The CDR3 totals 12 residues. The CDR3 DNA is TGCAGCGCCGCCGGTCAGGTGGATGAGCAGTTCTTC. It encodes CSAAGQVDEQFF.

This clonotype appeared a single time. The rearrangement joins TRBV29-1 to TRBJ1-1, with 7 bases aligning to TRBD1. Germline V gene data show CDR1 as SQVTM and CDR2 as ANQGSEA. The junction had 10 bases not matched to a gene; V was cut back by 1 base and J by 2 bases. The CDR3 loop spans 16 amino acids. CDR3 sequence reads: CSVEGAGTVFNTEAFF. The DNA of the CDR3 is TGCAGCGTTGAAGGGGCGGGGACAGTTTTCAACACTGAAGCTTTCTTT.

The rearrangement links TRBV12-3 or TRBV12-4 to TRBJ1-2; D is undetermined. The V gene lost 2 bases and the J gene lost 4 bases, with 5 bases spanning the gap. There are 12 residues in the CDR3. CDR3 residues: CASSLRAYGYTF. CDR3 sequence (DNA): TGTGCCAGCAGTTTAAGGGCCTATGGCTACACCTTC.

The chain links TRBV4-3 to TRBJ2-1; D is ambiguous. Trimming pared 3 bases from V and 8 bases from J, leaving 11 bases between. Germline CDR1 reads LGHNA; CDR2 reads YSLEER. This CDR3 comprises 13 residues. CDR3 region: CASSHVIGHEQFF. The CDR3 DNA sequence: TGCGCCAGCAGCCACGTCATCGGACATGAGCAGTTCTTC.

This chain links TRBV20-1 with TRBJ2-1; no clear D. CDR1 DFQATT and CDR2 SNEGSKA come from the germline V gene (reference sequence). The CDR3 is 13 amino acids. V shed 6 bases and J shed 3 bases, with 12 bases lying between them. CDR3 nucleotides: TGCAGTGCCTTGGGTCCGGACTACAATGAGCAGTTCTTC. This translates into CSALGPDYNEQFF.

The genes are TRBV27 and TRBJ2-1; 9 bases align to TRBD2. In germline, CDR1 is MNHEY, CDR2 SMNVEV (reference sequence). The CDR3 consists of 16 residues. The V gene end was trimmed by 7 bases and the J gene end by 8 bases; junction bases not matched to a gene: 15. In DNA, the CDR3 is TGTGCCAGCACCCGACTGGGCGGGGGGGCTGAGGATGAGCAGTTCTTC. It translates to CASTRLGGGAEDEQFF.

This clonotype was recorded a few times. The chain combines TRBV28 with TRBJ2-3; 7 bases are a match to TRBD1. From germline, CDR1 is MDHEN and CDR2 SYDVKM. J gave up 2 bases and V 11 bases, and 10 bases lay outside the gene matches. The CDR3 length is 14 residues. CDR3 protein: CAAMGGTATDTQYF. DNA for the CDR3: TGTGCCGCCATGGGTGGGACAGCCACAGATACGCAGTATTTT.

About this clonotype itself: One end of the junction varies from germline; a read error may be responsible. This chain joins TRBV20-1 and TRBJ1-1; D not resolved. From germline, CDR1 is DFQATT and CDR2 SNEGSKA (reference sequence). The CDR3 sequence is 12 residues long. For the CDR3, the DNA is TGCAGTGCTAGGGACTCGAACCCTGAAGCTTTCTTT. Protein sequence: CSARDSNPEAFF.

The chain uses TRBV2 and TRBJ2-3; D possibly uses TRBD1 or TRBD2 (6 bases each). This CDR3 has 16 amino acids. Germline CDR1 and CDR2: SNHLY and FYNNEI. The ends were cut back, 7 bases at V and 4 bases at J, with 21 bases in the middle. CDR3 in DNA: TGTGCCAGCAAACCCAACCACAGGGAGGCTGCAGATACGCAGTATTTT. Protein product: CASKPNHREAADTQYF. The full variable domain, in which reference TRBV2 and TRBJ2-3 provide the parts outside the CDR3, is EPEVTQTPSHQVTQMGQEVILRCVPISNHLYFYWYRQILGQKVEFLVSFYNNEISEKSEIFDDQFSVERPDGSNFTLKIRSTKLEDSAMYFCASKPNHREAADTQYFGPGTRLTVL.

V usage is TRBV9 and J usage is TRBJ1-2; D may be TRBD1 (5 bases). Trimming took off 4 bases at V and 5 bases at J, with 18 bases between the two ends. The germline CDR1 and CDR2 sequences are SGDLS and YYNGEE. This CDR3 is built from 15 residues. The CDR3 protein is CASSSTPHRRYGYTF. CDR3 nucleotides: TGTGCCAGCAGCTCCACACCGCACAGGAGGTATGGCTACACCTTC.

The CDR3 nucleotides read TGTGCCTGGGGGAGGACAGGCAGATCCGGAGGTCAGCCCCAGCATTTT. This translates into CAWGRTGRSGGQPQHF. This chain joins TRBV30 and TRBJ1-5, with TRBD1 matching over 7 bases. This CDR3 region has 16 residues. CDR1 and CDR2 (germline): GTSNPN, SVGIG (reference sequence). Losses at the gene ends were 5 bases for V and 6 bases for J; bases not matched to a gene: 16.

The DNA of the CDR3 is TGTGCCAGCAGCTTGAGCGGGGGAGCTTTCTTT. Amino acids: CASSLSGGAFF. The chain is built from TRBV11-2 and TRBJ1-1; the D gene is possibly TRBD1 (5 bases). Deletions cut 3 bases from V and 10 bases from J, with 9 bases between. Germline V lookup: CDR1 SGHAT, CDR2 FQNNGV. The CDR3 spans 11 residues.

The chain is built from TRBV12-3 or TRBV12-4 and TRBJ2-2; TRBD1 might be the D (5 bases). There are 15 residues in the CDR3. V was shortened by 0 bases and J by 5 bases, with 10 bases between the two germline ends. CDR3 bases: TGTGCCAGCAGTTTAGCAGGGGCCCCTACCGGGGAGCTGTTTTTT. Translating gives CASSLAGAPTGELFF.

The chain employs TRBV5-4 and TRBJ1-1, with TRBD1 matching over 7 bases. The CDR3 totals 14 residues. The V and J ends lost 2 bases and 5 bases, in that order; junction bases with no gene match: 6. From germline, CDR1 is SGHNT and CDR2 YYREEE (reference sequence). The CDR3 here is CASSFMAGGTEAFF. The CDR3 nucleotides are TGTGCCAGCAGCTTCATGGCAGGGGGAACTGAAGCTTTCTTT.

The V and J genes are TRBV13 and TRBJ2-4, with D possibly being TRBD1 (6 bases). CDR3 length equals 14 residues. Trimming left V 4 bases short and J 7 bases short, with 14 bases between. Per the germline V gene, CDR1 is PRHDT and CDR2 is FYEKMQ (reference sequence). As DNA, the CDR3 is TGTGCCAGCAGCTCCACAGGGACGGGGAACATTCAGTACTTC. Protein sequence: CASSSTGTGNIQYF.

The sample holds one count of this clonotype. The chain recombines TRBV29-1 with TRBJ2-1; weak D call: TRBD2 (6 bases). V gave up 7 bases and J gave up 6 bases, with 13 bases separating them. This CDR3 spans 12 amino acids. Germline V gene data show CDR1 as SQVTM and CDR2 as ANQGSEA. CDR3 bases: TGCAGCGCGCTGGAGGGTTCCAATGAGCAGTTCTTC. Protein sequence: CSALEGSNEQFF.

J is TRBJ1-1 and V is TRBV7-2; no firm D call. Germline CDR1 is SGHTA and CDR2 is FQGNSA. The length of the CDR3 is 10 residues. V lost 1 base and J 9 bases, leaving 3 bases between the germline ends. The chain's CDR3 is CASSLVKAFF. Here the CDR3 DNA reads TGTGCCAGCAGCTTAGTAAAAGCTTTCTTT.

The chain has TRBV6-5 and TRBJ2-7; TRBD2 aligns across 9 bases. The CDR3 sequence is 15 residues long. J lost 4 bases, V lost 5 bases, and 9 bases had no gene match. Germline V lookup: CDR1 MNHEY, CDR2 SVGAGI. CDR3 sequence: CASSPSSGTGYEQYF. CDR3 in DNA: TGTGCCAGCAGTCCCTCTAGCGGGACTGGTTACGAGCAGTACTTC.

The genes are TRBV9 and TRBJ2-3; D is perhaps TRBD2 (5 bases). Trimming shortened V by 3 bases and J by 5 bases, and 10 bases separated the two germline ends. Per germline, CDR1 SGDLS and CDR2 YYNGEE. The CDR3 consists of 13 residues. DNA for the CDR3: TGTGCCAGCAGCGCGACACTAGAAGATACGCAGTATTTT. This codes for CASSATLEDTQYF.

In its sample, this clonotype was seen once. The chain has TRBV27 and TRBJ2-1, with 11 bases fitting TRBD2. The CDR3 extends over 17 amino acids. V lost 5 bases, J lost 4 bases, and 10 bases stayed unmatched. Looked up from germline, CDR1 is MNHEY and CDR2 is SMNVEV (reference sequence). CDR3 in DNA: TGTGCCAGCAGTGTACTATTACTAGCGGGGGCTTACAATGAGCAGTTCTTC. Translating gives CASSVLLLAGAYNEQFF.

The chain uses TRBV29-1 and TRBJ2-2, with 12 positions matching TRBD2. Per the germline V gene, CDR1 is SQVTM and CDR2 is ANQGSEA. The CDR3 loop spans 15 amino acids. With 3 bases clipped from V and 6 bases from J, the junction kept 5 bases outside the gene matches. CDR3 DNA sequence: TGCAGCGTTGAGAGTCCTAGCGGGAGGGCCGGGGAGCTGTTTTTT. This sequence encodes CSVESPSGRAGELFF.

The V call is TRBV9, the J call TRBJ1-1, with a tentative D call TRBD1 (5 bases). Per germline, CDR1 SGDLS and CDR2 YYNGEE. This CDR3 has 14 amino acids. Trimming left V 3 bases short and J 4 bases short, with 13 bases between. CDR3 protein: CASSGAGRGTEAFF. The DNA for the CDR3 is TGTGCCAGCAGCGGAGCAGGGAGGGGCACTGAAGCTTTCTTT.

A few counts support this clonotype. The gene calls are TRBV4-3 and TRBJ1-1; TRBD1 might be the D (6 bases). Germline loops: CDR1 LGHNA, CDR2 YSLEER. V was trimmed by 0 bases and J by 1 base, leaving 9 bases between them. This CDR3 spans 15 amino acids. CDR3 in DNA: TGCGCCAGCAGCCAAGATCGGGGGGCGAACACTGAAGCTTTCTTT. As protein: CASSQDRGANTEAFF.